The 25 T cell receptor beta chains in this list originate from one sample, sequenced in a study of blood T cell repertoires in COVID-19. Sequencing used immunoSEQ multiplex PCR; TCRdb keeps in-frame clones, though not all of them. The sample consists of 250,000 or so clones, under 85% of them appearing once. Sequences were obtained from peripheral blood. The receptors shown here come from a human donor in a cohort sampled during active COVID-19.

The V call is TRBV18, the J call TRBJ2-7; D unresolved. CDR3 length: 14 residues. CDR1 is KGHSH and CDR2 is LQKENI in the germline V gene. V shed 2 bases and J shed 5 bases, with 13 bases lying between them. The CDR3 bases are TGTGCCAGCTCACCAGACACAGTACGGCACGAGCAGTACTTC. Amino acids: CASSPDTVRHEQYF.

This sequence joins TRBV9 and TRBJ2-1, with 9 bases fitting TRBD2. CDR1 is SGDLS and CDR2 is YYNGEE in the germline V gene. CDR3 length: 14 amino acids. J gave up 7 bases and V 2 bases, and 4 bases lay outside the gene matches. The DNA for the CDR3 is TGTGCCAGCAGCGTCGCGGGGGGGTGGAATGAGCAGTTCTTC. This codes for CASSVAGGWNEQFF.

The chain joins TRBV18 to TRBJ1-2; D not resolved. Germline lookup yields CDR1 KGHSH and CDR2 LQKENI. With 3 bases removed from V and 2 bases from J, the gap between germline ends came to 13 bases. This CDR3 region has 15 residues. In DNA form, the CDR3 reads TGTGCCAGCTCACCTCAGGATAGACGGAACTATGGCTACACCTTC. It yields the protein CASSPQDRRNYGYTF.

This chain connects TRBV5-5 to TRBJ2-7; 8 bases fit TRBD2. CDR1 is SGHKS and CDR2 is YYEKEE in the germline V gene (reference sequence). The CDR3 runs to 12 residues. V shed 5 bases, J shed 4 bases, and the junction held 2 bases outside the gene matches. The CDR3 sequence is CASRRGEYEQYF. CDR3 in DNA: TGTGCCAGCAGGCGGGGGGAGTACGAGCAGTACTTC.

The genes are TRBV29-1 and TRBJ1-1; D perhaps matches TRBD1 (5 bases). From germline, CDR1 is SQVTM and CDR2 ANQGSEA. V lost 8 bases, J lost 1 base, and 14 bases lay in between. This CDR3 has 13 residues. CDR3 sequence: CSITQQGNTEAFF. CDR3 in DNA: TGCAGCATTACCCAGCAGGGGAACACTGAAGCTTTCTTT. Looking up the rest from reference TRBV29-1 and TRBJ1-1 gives the full variable domain: SAVISQKPSRDICQRGTSLTIQCQVDSQVTMMFWYRQQPGQSLTLIATANQGSEATYESGFVIDKFPISRPNLTFSTLTVSNMSPEDSSIYLCSITQQGNTEAFFGQGTRLTVV.

The chain employs TRBV25-1 and TRBJ2-1, with TRBD2 matching over 7 bases. The junction had 10 bases not matched to a gene; V was cut back by 6 bases and J by 5 bases. In germline, CDR1 is MGHDK, CDR2 SYGVNS. The CDR3 has 15 amino acids. CDR3 DNA: TGTGCCAGCAGCCGAGGGGCGGGAGCACACAATGAGCAGTTCTTC. Translation: CASSRGAGAHNEQFF.

The CDR3 region is CAILEDSSGYTF. Written as DNA, the CDR3 is TGTGCCATCCTGGAGGATTCGAGCGGCTACACCTTC. J is TRBJ1-2 and V is TRBV10-3; D call uncertain. Germline CDR1 ENHRY, CDR2 SYGVKD. V was shortened by 8 bases and J by 8 bases, with 15 bases between the two germline ends. The CDR3 has 12 residues.

This chain joins TRBV12-5 and TRBJ2-7; the match to TRBD1 covers 10 bases. Trimming cost V 0 bases and J 3 bases; bases outside gene matches: 8. The CDR3 contains 17 residues. Germline CDR1 reads LGHNT; CDR2 reads FRNRAP. The chain's CDR3 is CASGLVRGGTGVYEQYF. The CDR3 DNA reads as TGTGCTAGTGGTTTGGTACGGGGGGGGACAGGGGTCTACGAGCAGTACTTC.

The chain is built from TRBV25-1 and TRBJ2-5, with 9 positions matching TRBD1. Per the germline V gene, CDR1 is MGHDK and CDR2 is SYGVNS. There are 12 residues in the CDR3. The V and J ends lost 4 bases and 9 bases, in that order; junction bases with no gene match: 3. CDR3 nucleotides: TGTGCCAGCAGTGCTGACAGGGGGGCCCAGTACTTC. It translates to CASSADRGAQYF.

The gene calls are TRBV14 and TRBJ2-7; D remains ambiguous. Germline V gene sequence: CDR1 SGHDN, CDR2 FVKESK. Trimming cost V 4 bases and J 8 bases, with 15 bases left between them. The CDR3 runs to 13 residues. The CDR3 spells CASSRPLERQQYF. CDR3 in DNA: TGTGCCAGCAGCCGCCCCTTAGAGCGCCAGCAGTACTTC.

The chain employs TRBV2 and TRBJ2-7, with D possibly matching TRBD1 (5 bases). The V gene lost 3 bases and the J gene lost 5 bases, with 14 bases spanning the gap. From germline, CDR1 is SNHLY and CDR2 FYNNEI. The CDR3 loop spans 14 amino acids. The CDR3 DNA reads TGTGCCAGCAGTGAGTCGTCAGGGATTGACGAGCAGTACTTC. Its translation: CASSESSGIDEQYF.

The chain recombines TRBV19 with TRBJ1-3; possibly TRBD1 for D (6 bases). The germline gives CDR1 LNHDA, CDR2 SQIVND (reference sequence). The CDR3 covers 13 residues. Trimming pared 7 bases from V and 0 bases from J, leaving 7 bases between. This chain's CDR3 is CASKDSSGNTIYF. The CDR3 DNA is TGTGCCAGTAAGGACAGCTCTGGAAACACCATATATTTT.

V is TRBV4-1 and J is TRBJ1-4, with D perhaps TRBD1 (5 bases). V lost 5 bases, J lost 5 bases, and 15 bases lay in between. The length of the CDR3 is 15 residues. Germline V gene data show CDR1 as MGHRA and CDR2 as YSYEKL. The CDR3 here is CASSSYRGRNEKLFF. CDR3 nucleotide sequence: TGCGCCAGCAGCTCATACCGGGGGAGGAATGAAAAACTGTTTTTT.

The chain employs TRBV18 and TRBJ2-5; D is perhaps TRBD2 (5 bases). The CDR3 consists of 13 residues. Trimming stripped 3 bases from V and 4 bases from J, with 9 bases between. Per germline, CDR1 KGHSH and CDR2 LQKENI. The CDR3 here is CASSPGSRETQYF. In DNA, the CDR3 is TGTGCCAGCTCACCGGGGAGTCGAGAGACCCAGTACTTC.

The rearrangement links TRBV7-2 to TRBJ2-7; D perhaps matches TRBD2 (6 bases). Trimming shortened V by 4 bases and J by 7 bases, and 17 bases separated the two germline ends. The germline V gene has CDR1 SGHTA and CDR2 FQGNSA. The CDR3 is 14 residues long. CDR3 nucleotides: TGTGCCAGCAGCTCCCCGAGGGTAGCGGCAGAGCAGTACTTC. It translates to CASSSPRVAAEQYF. The variable domain in full, with the rest retrieved from reference TRBV7-2 and TRBJ2-7, is GAGVSQSPSNKVTEKGKDVELRCDPISGHTALYWYRQSLGQGLEFLIYFQGNSAPDKSGLPSDRFSAERTGGSVSTLTIQRTQQEDSAVYLCASSSPRVAAEQYFGPGTRLTVT.

V usage is TRBV7-6 and J usage is TRBJ2-1; D unclear. The germline CDR1 and CDR2 sequences are SGHVS and FNYEAQ. The CDR3 has 16 amino acids. The germline V and J ends were trimmed by 5 bases and 5 bases, with 19 bases remaining between them. The CDR3 DNA reads TGTGCCAGCAGCCCAAGTCGGTTGAGGAGAAACAATGAGCAGTTCTTC. This gives the protein CASSPSRLRRNNEQFF. Using reference TRBV7-6 and TRBJ2-1 for the parts outside the CDR3, the full variable domain is GAGVSQSPRYKVTKRGQDVALRCDPISGHVSLYWYRQALGQGPEFLTYFNYEAQQDKSGLPNDRFSAERPEGSISTLTIQRTEQRDSAMYRCASSPSRLRRNNEQFFGPGTRLTVL.

This clone occurred once. The chain carries TRBV29-1 and TRBJ2-1, with 9 bases lining up with TRBD1. This CDR3 spans 15 amino acids. CDR1 is SQVTM, CDR2 ANQGSEA, per germline. CDR3 in DNA: TGCAGTCTCTGGGGTAGGACAGGGGATTACAATGAGCAGTTCTTC. This translates into CSLWGRTGDYNEQFF.

The chain has TRBV5-1 and TRBJ1-6, with 7 bases matching TRBD1. CDR3 length: 15 amino acids. V lost 0 bases and J lost 9; bases outside the gene matches: 6. Germline CDR1 reads SGHRS; CDR2 reads YFSETQ. In DNA form, the CDR3 reads TGCGCCAGCAGCTTGGCAGGGCAGGGGGGTTCACCCCTCCACTTT. This translates into CASSLAGQGGSPLHF.

The chain is built from TRBV19 and TRBJ2-1; 9 positions match TRBD2. The CDR3 spans 15 residues. Per the germline V gene, CDR1 is LNHDA and CDR2 is SQIVND (reference sequence). The ends lost 5 bases at V and 5 bases at J; junction bases unmatched: 7. For the CDR3, the DNA is TGTGCCAGTAGTCGCCAGCGGGAGGTTAACAATGAGCAGTTCTTC. Encoded protein: CASSRQREVNNEQFF. The full variable domain, with the rest looked up from reference TRBV19 and TRBJ2-1, is DGGITQSPKYLFRKEGQNVTLSCEQNLNHDAMYWYRQDPGQGLRLIYYSQIVNDFQKGDIAEGYSVSREKKESFPLTVTSAQKNPTAFYLCASSRQREVNNEQFFGPGTRLTVL.

V is TRBV2 and J is TRBJ2-5; D uncertain. Germline CDR1 is SNHLY and CDR2 is FYNNEI. The CDR3 contains 12 residues. V lost 10 bases, J lost 8 bases, and 17 bases lay in between. This CDR3 reads CATSSGRDTQYF. The CDR3 bases are TGTGCCACCTCCTCAGGAAGAGATACCCAGTACTTC.

V is TRBV7-3 and J is TRBJ2-3, with D uncertain. The V and J ends lost 4 bases and 4 bases respectively, with 12 bases between them. The CDR3 length is 14 residues. CDR1 is SGHTA and CDR2 is FQGTGA in the germline V gene. In nucleotides, the CDR3 is TGTGCCAGCAGCTCACCCGTCCGGGCAGATACGCAGTATTTT. Protein product: CASSSPVRADTQYF.

The chain is built from TRBV7-6 and TRBJ1-4, with 9 bases that match TRBD1. CDR3 length: 20 amino acids. Trimming took 5 bases from V and 0 from J; bases not matched to a gene: 16. The germline gives CDR1 SGHVS, CDR2 FNYEAQ. The CDR3 is CASSTHRDRVVGATNEKLFF. As DNA, the CDR3 is TGTGCCAGCAGCACCCACCGGGACAGGGTTGTGGGGGCAACTAATGAAAAACTGTTTTTT. Full variable domain (outside the CDR3, taken from reference TRBV7-6 and TRBJ1-4): GAGVSQSPRYKVTKRGQDVALRCDPISGHVSLYWYRQALGQGPEFLTYFNYEAQQDKSGLPNDRFSAERPEGSISTLTIQRTEQRDSAMYRCASSTHRDRVVGATNEKLFFGSGTQLSVL.

The chain couples TRBV12-5 to TRBJ2-1, with TRBD2 identical over 11 bases. The germline CDR1 and CDR2 sequences are LGHNT and FRNRAP. CDR3 size: 16 residues. Unmatched junction bases numbered 9, after V lost 4 bases and J lost 7 bases. The CDR3 coding sequence is TGTGCTAGTGGTTCTCTAGCGGGAGGTTCGAGAAATGAGCAGTTCTTC. Translating it yields CASGSLAGGSRNEQFF.

The chain has TRBV29-1 and TRBJ2-3, with D maybe TRBD2 (6 bases). This CDR3 comprises 11 residues. The V end lost 6 bases, the J end lost 8 bases, and 12 bases lay between the germline ends. Per germline, CDR1 SQVTM and CDR2 ANQGSEA. The CDR3 region has the DNA TGCAGCGTGAAAGGAGGGACTACGCAGTATTTT. Translation gives CSVKGGTTQYF.

V and J are TRBV18 and TRBJ1-6; D remains unclear. Trimming stripped 1 base from V and 0 bases from J, with 10 bases between. Germline CDR1 and CDR2: KGHSH and LQKENI. The CDR3 is made up of 17 amino acids. In DNA, the CDR3 is TGTGCCAGCTCACCACGGATGGCTAGCTCCTATAATTCACCCCTCCACTTT. It encodes CASSPRMASSYNSPLHF. Variable domain in full (rest from reference TRBV18 and TRBJ1-6): NAGVMQNPRHLVRRRGQEARLRCSPMKGHSHVYWYRQLPEEGLKFMVYLQKENIIDESGMPKERFSAEFPKEGPSILRIQQVVRGDSAAYFCASSPRMASSYNSPLHFGNGTRLTVT.